The 28 T cell receptor beta chains reported below all come from one sample, sequenced in a study of spatial heterogeneity in lung cancer (dated by TCRdb to about 2019). Library prep was done by 5' RACE. The sample was run on a NextSeq 500. TCRdb itself trimmed the public reads at Q25 with fastp, ran MiXCR and retained productive beta chains. Each CDR3 protein appears once, grouped with its most common genes and DNA. The sample table contains 8,500 to 14,000 distinct CDR3 sequences; only one count was recorded for nearly 4% of them. Under 9% of the sample goes to the ten largest clones. This specimen's time point label, per the study, means: sample taken at primary tumor resection. TCR sequencing used whole RNA extracted from tumor and nontumor lung tissue, or from cryopreserved PBMC samples, without cell sorting. Sequencing was performed on normal lung tissue next to the tumor, taken at surgery. All receptors derive from a male donor with early-stage non-small cell lung cancer.

The table lists this clonotype with many counts. This beta chain slipped into a library made for alpha chains as a stray read, so its size is not meaningful. The rearrangement joins TRBV20-1 to TRBJ2-3; 9 bases agree with TRBD2. V was pared by 1 base and J by 0 bases, with 11 bases of the junction left unmatched. This CDR3 is 18 amino acids long. The germline gives CDR1 DFQATT, CDR2 SNEGSKA (reference sequence). The CDR3 nucleotides read TGCAGTGCTAGAGTAGGCCTAGCGGGGTCCTCTAGCACAGATACGCAGTATTTT. This gives the protein CSARVGLAGSSSTDTQYF.

By frequency in the sample, this clonotype is medium-sized. This beta chain slipped into a library made for alpha chains as a stray read, so its size is not meaningful. This chain joins TRBV18 and TRBJ2-5; D gene unclear. Trimming took off 0 bases at V and 3 bases at J, with 8 bases between the two ends. The CDR3 length is 14 residues. Germline loops: CDR1 KGHSH, CDR2 LQKENI. DNA of the CDR3: TGTGCCAGCTCACCACCGGCTAGAGAAGAGACCCAGTACTTC. This sequence encodes CASSPPAREETQYF.

In this sample, this clonotype turned up many times. In a library made to pick up alpha chains, this beta chain is a stray read with a size that means little. The chain carries TRBV7-6 and TRBJ2-1; 12 nucleotides agree with TRBD2. This CDR3 spans 16 amino acids. Germline values: CDR1 SGHVS, CDR2 FNYEAQ. V shed 0 bases and J 7 bases; nucleotides not matched to a gene: 4. CDR3 DNA: TGTGCCAGCAGCTTAGCGACTAGCGGGAGTAGAAATGAGCAGTTCTTC. Its translation: CASSLATSGSRNEQFF. The whole variable domain, filled in from reference TRBV7-6 and TRBJ2-1, reads GAGVSQSPRYKVTKRGQDVALRCDPISGHVSLYWYRQALGQGPEFLTYFNYEAQQDKSGLPNDRFSAERPEGSISTLTIQRTEQRDSAMYRCASSLATSGSRNEQFFGPGTRLTVL.

Of note for this clonotype: In a library made to pick up alpha chains, this beta chain is a stray read with a size that means little. V and J are TRBV7-2 and TRBJ2-6; no clear D. Germline CDR1 and CDR2: SGHTA and FQGNSA. The CDR3 has 14 amino acids. Deletions cut 6 bases from V and 0 bases from J, with 6 bases between. The CDR3 here is CASSTASGANVLTF. For the CDR3, the DNA is TGTGCCAGCAGTACAGCCTCTGGGGCCAACGTCCTGACTTTC.

This clonotype was detected ten times or more. Because this beta chain is a stray read in a library intended to capture alpha chains, its abundance should not be given much weight. The chain combines TRBV20-1 with TRBJ1-5; D gene unclear. Germline V gene data show CDR1 as DFQATT and CDR2 as SNEGSKA (reference sequence). V was shortened by 0 bases and J by 1 base, with 10 bases between the two germline ends. This CDR3 is built from 15 residues. The chain's CDR3 is CSARESVGSNQPQHF. CDR3 in DNA: TGCAGTGCTAGAGAATCCGTCGGAAGCAATCAGCCCCAGCATTTT.

This clonotype is classed as medium-sized. As an off-target read in a library built for alpha chains, this beta chain has a frequency of little significance. The gene calls are TRBV25-1 and TRBJ1-5, with TRBD1 as a possible D gene (6 bases). The CDR3 has 13 residues. V was cut by 6 bases and J by 7 bases, with 13 bases left in between. Per germline, CDR1 MGHDK and CDR2 SYGVNS. Here the CDR3 DNA reads TGTGCCAGCAGAAGCTCAGGGGAACAGCCCCAGCATTTT. Residues: CASRSSGEQPQHF. The full variable domain, with the rest looked up from reference TRBV25-1 and TRBJ1-5, is EADIYQTPRYLVIGTGKKITLECSQTMGHDKMYWYQQDPGMELHLIHYSYGVNSTEKGDLSSESTVSRIRTEHFPLTLESARPSHTSQYLCASRSSGEQPQHFGDGTRLSIL.

There are many counts of this clonotype. Because the library targeted alpha chains, this beta chain is an off-target read whose size means little. This chain joins TRBV2 and TRBJ1-5; maybe TRBD1 (5 bases). Germline-derived CDR1 and CDR2 are SNHLY and FYNNEI. Trimming left V 2 bases short and J 6 bases short, with 14 bases between. The CDR3 is 15 residues long. In DNA, the CDR3 is TGTGCCAGCAGTGAAATTTCGGGGGATCGTCAGCCCCAGCATTTT. This sequence encodes CASSEISGDRQPQHF.

This clonotype rates as medium-sized (0.01 to 0.1%). Since the library was made to target alpha chains, this beta chain is a stray read and its abundance is not meaningful. V gene TRBV5-1 combines with J gene TRBJ2-5, with D possibly TRBD2 on 6 matching bases. Germline V gives CDR1 SGHRS, CDR2 YFSETQ. V was trimmed by 1 base and J by 4 bases, leaving 23 bases between them. There are 18 residues in the CDR3. This chain's CDR3 is CASSLSGETVSVRETQYF. The CDR3 DNA sequence: TGCGCCAGCAGCTTGTCGGGGGAGACTGTTTCGGTTAGAGAGACCCAGTACTTC. Looking up the rest from reference TRBV5-1 and TRBJ2-5 gives the full variable domain: KAGVTQTPRYLIKTRGQQVTLSCSPISGHRSVSWYQQTPGQGLQFLFEYFSETQRNKGNFPGRFSGRQFSNSRSEMNVSTLELGDSALYLCASSLSGETVSVRETQYFGPGTRLLVL.

This clonotype was counted many times. The size of this beta chain means little, since it is a stray read in a library made for alpha chains. This chain connects TRBV29-1 to TRBJ2-3, with D uncertain. V lost 4 bases and J lost 1, with 12 bases in between. CDR1 SQVTM and CDR2 ANQGSEA come from the germline V gene. This CDR3 has 14 amino acids. The CDR3: CSVVTRGRTDTQYF. The CDR3 DNA follows: TGCAGCGTTGTAACCCGCGGTCGCACAGATACGCAGTATTTT.

In this sample, this clonotype turned up many times. This beta chain is an off-target read within a library intended for alpha chains, so its frequency means little. CDR3 sequence reads: CSANRDSNEQFF. DNA for the CDR3: TGCAGTGCGAACCGGGACTCCAATGAGCAGTTCTTC. The chain carries TRBV20-1 and TRBJ2-1; D may be TRBD2 (6 bases). The CDR3 runs to 12 residues. The V and J ends lost 6 bases and 6 bases respectively, with 12 bases between them. Germline CDR1 and CDR2: DFQATT and SNEGSKA (reference sequence).

This clonotype was seen more than once but under ten times. Found in a library prepared for alpha chains, this beta chain is an off-target read, and its abundance has little meaning. The rearrangement uses TRBV3-1 and TRBJ2-3; D perhaps matches TRBD1 (6 bases). The CDR3 consists of 15 residues. Trimming cost V 0 bases and J 7 bases, with 14 bases left between them. CDR1 is LGHDT and CDR2 is YNNKEL in the germline V gene (reference sequence). The CDR3 protein is CASSQDLNRVNTQYF. The CDR3, as DNA: TGTGCCAGCAGCCAAGATCTGAACAGGGTCAATACGCAGTATTTT.

There are many counts of this clonotype. This beta chain is off target for a library built for alpha chains, so its abundance means little. The chain combines TRBV15 with TRBJ1-3; D not certain. This CDR3 has 15 residues. Germline lookup yields CDR1 LNHNV and CDR2 YYDKDF (reference sequence). Trimming pared 2 bases from V and 0 bases from J, leaving 8 bases between. The CDR3 DNA follows: TGTGCCACCAGCAGAAGTGGGGTCTCTGGAAACACCATATATTTT. Its protein is CATSRSGVSGNTIYF.

This clonotype has at least ten counts. Found in a library prepared for alpha chains, this beta chain is an off-target read, and its abundance has little meaning. The chain recombines TRBV12-2 with TRBJ2-7; whether TRBD1, the table's D call, matches the DNA was not checked. TRBV12-2 is described as a pseudogene. The CDR3 spans 13 residues. The CDR3 reads CASRSETGTEQYF. DNA of the CDR3: TGTGCAAGTCGCTCTGAAACCGGGACAGAGCAGTACTTC.

This clonotype was seen at least ten times. This beta chain slipped into a library made for alpha chains as a stray read, so its size is not meaningful. The chain carries TRBV12-3 or TRBV12-4 and TRBJ1-1; 8 bases line up with TRBD1. The CDR3 totals 15 residues. Trimming removed 6 bases from V and 4 bases from J; junction bases left unmatched: 10. CDR3 bases: TGTGCCAGCAGGCCAGGACAGGGATCCATCACTGAAGCTTTCTTT. Translating gives CASRPGQGSITEAFF.

This clonotype is categorized as medium-sized. The library was prepared for alpha chains; this beta chain is a stray read, so its frequency means little. This rearrangement joins TRBV19 to TRBJ2-1; possibly TRBD1 or TRBD2 for D (5 bases each). Germline loops: CDR1 LNHDA, CDR2 SQIVND (reference sequence). V was shortened by 7 bases and J by 7 bases, with 20 bases between the two germline ends. This CDR3 spans 15 amino acids. CDR3 amino acids: CASMPEGPRGNEQFF. CDR3 bases: TGTGCCAGTATGCCCGAGGGCCCGAGGGGTAATGAGCAGTTCTTC.

This clonotype was counted ten times or more. Within a library made for alpha chains, this beta chain is off target, and its count is uninformative. V gene TRBV28 combines with J gene TRBJ1-5, with D hard to call. The germline V gene has CDR1 MDHEN and CDR2 SYDVKM. The CDR3 extends over 12 amino acids. The V gene lost 4 bases and the J gene lost 6 bases, with 7 bases spanning the gap. CDR3 nucleotides: TGTGCCAGCAGTTCTGTGGGTCAGCCCCAGCATTTT. The encoded protein is CASSSVGQPQHF.

This clonotype was detected ten times or more. This beta chain is a stray read from a library made for alpha chains; its abundance is not meaningful. J is TRBJ1-6 and V is TRBV28; 10 bases are shared with TRBD1. CDR1 MDHEN and CDR2 SYDVKM come from the germline V gene. Trimming removed 5 bases from V and 0 bases from J; junction bases left unmatched: 7. The CDR3 runs 18 residues. CDR3 in DNA: TGTGCCAGCAGTCTGGACAGGGGGACGAGCTCCTATAATTCACCCCTCCACTTT. Translating it yields CASSLDRGTSSYNSPLHF.

This clonotype has at least ten counts. This beta chain was picked up by a library intended for alpha chains and is off target, so its count carries little meaning. The V call is TRBV15, the J call TRBJ1-2; D ambiguous. V shed 0 bases and J shed 2 bases, with 13 bases lying between them. Looked up from germline, CDR1 is LNHNV and CDR2 is YYDKDF (reference sequence). This CDR3 is built from 16 residues. The CDR3: CATSRDTDGTNYGYTF. The CDR3 coding sequence is TGTGCCACCAGCAGAGATACGGACGGAACCAACTATGGCTACACCTTC.

This clonotype has a count of ten or more. The library was built for alpha chains, so this beta chain is an off-target read and its size means little. The chain links TRBV20-1 to TRBJ2-7; no firm D call. CDR1 is DFQATT and CDR2 is SNEGSKA in the germline V gene (reference sequence). V gave up 1 base and J gave up 3 bases, with 7 bases separating them. The CDR3 length is 12 residues. DNA of the CDR3: TGCAGTGCTAGAGCGCCAGGCTACGAGCAGTACTTC. It encodes CSARAPGYEQYF.

This clonotype was observed a few times. The library was designed around alpha chains, so this beta chain is a stray read whose abundance carries little weight. This CDR3 is CASSLKVSYEQYF. The CDR3 coding sequence is TGTGCCAGCAGTTTAAAGGTCTCCTACGAGCAGTACTTC. The chain is built from TRBV12-3 or TRBV12-4 and TRBJ2-7; D is undetermined. The CDR3 runs to 13 residues. V was trimmed by 2 bases and J by 0 bases, leaving 5 bases between them.

This clonotype has a count of ten or more. A library prepared for alpha chains yielded this beta chain as an off-target read; its size is of little meaning. V usage is TRBV12-3 or TRBV12-4 and J usage is TRBJ1-6; D unclear. With 3 bases removed from V and 5 bases from J, the gap between germline ends came to 8 bases. The CDR3 totals 14 residues. The CDR3 DNA is TGTGCCAGCAGTTTGCACAGAAATAATTCACCCCTCCACTTT. Translation: CASSLHRNNSPLHF.

This clonotype was counted at least ten times. This beta chain is a stray sequence in a library constructed for alpha chains; its clone size is not meaningful. The V and J genes are TRBV7-8 and TRBJ2-1; possible D gene TRBD1, 5 bases. The length of the CDR3 is 13 residues. V was shortened by 3 bases and J by 4 bases, with 7 bases between the two germline ends. Germline CDR1 and CDR2: SGHVS and FQNEAQ. The CDR3: CASSFQGYNEQFF. CDR3 in DNA: TGTGCCAGCAGCTTTCAGGGTTACAATGAGCAGTTCTTC.

By share of the sample, this clonotype is medium-sized. In a library made to pick up alpha chains, this beta chain is a stray read with a size that means little. The chain joins TRBV27 to TRBJ2-3; no reliable D call. Trimming removed 3 bases at V and 2 bases at J, with 6 bases between. Germline-derived CDR1 and CDR2 are MNHEY and SMNVEV (reference sequence). CDR3 length equals 13 residues. CDR3 sequence: CASSFTFTDTQYF. CDR3 nucleotides: TGTGCCAGCAGTTTTACCTTCACAGATACGCAGTATTTT.

There are many counts of this clonotype. The library was prepared for alpha chains; this beta chain is a stray read, so its frequency means little. The chain joins TRBV29-1 to TRBJ2-5; 8 positions match TRBD2. Losses at the gene ends were 2 bases for V and 2 bases for J; bases not matched to a gene: 4. This CDR3 contains 14 residues. CDR1 and CDR2 (germline): SQVTM, ANQGSEA. In nucleotides, the CDR3 is TGCAGCGTTGAATTGGCGGGAGGACAAGAGACCCAGTACTTC. Translation: CSVELAGGQETQYF.

This clonotype was found many times. This beta chain is an unintended read in a library built for alpha chains; its size means little. The V call is TRBV3-1, the J call TRBJ2-2, with D unclear. Trimming removed 11 bases from V and 3 bases from J, with 13 bases in between. This CDR3 is 13 amino acids long. In germline, CDR1 is LGHDT, CDR2 YNNKEL (reference sequence). The CDR3 region is CAGLSSDTGELFF. CDR3 nucleotide sequence: TGTGCCGGCCTCTCTTCGGACACCGGGGAGCTGTTTTTT.

Ten or more counts support this clonotype. This beta chain was picked up by a library intended for alpha chains and is off target, so its count carries little meaning. This chain joins TRBV20-1 and TRBJ2-7; 7 bases map to TRBD2. Germline lookup yields CDR1 DFQATT and CDR2 SNEGSKA (reference sequence). The CDR3 consists of 14 residues. The V segment lost 5 bases and the J segment 6 bases; nucleotides outside the gene matches: 13. DNA of the CDR3: TGCAGTGCTCCACGTGCGGGAGCTAGAGGCGAGCAGTACTTC. It codes for CSAPRAGARGEQYF.

This clonotype has just a few counts. Being off target in a library aimed at alpha chains, this beta chain has a size of little meaning. The rearrangement links TRBV5-6 to TRBJ2-7; D remains ambiguous. V was cut by 2 bases and J by 1 base, with 4 bases left in between. The CDR3 spans 12 residues. Germline V CDR1 and CDR2: SGHDT, YYEEEE. CDR3 DNA sequence: TGTGCCAGCAGCTTAAGTTCCTACGAGCAGTACTTC. Encoded protein: CASSLSSYEQYF.

This clonotype is medium-sized by share. Since it is a stray read in a library aimed at alpha chains, this beta chain has a size that is not meaningful. CDR3 nucleotides: TGTGCCAGCAGTGAAGCCCCAGGTCGAAGCTACACCTTC. Translating it yields CASSEAPGRSYTF. V is TRBV6-1 and J is TRBJ1-2; no definite D call. Per germline, CDR1 MNHNS and CDR2 SASEGT. Trimming removed 0 bases from V and 9 bases from J, with 11 bases in between. This CDR3 spans 13 amino acids.